The clone carrying this T cell receptor (beta chain) has just a few counts. In the authors' workflow: By means of reference gene primer amplification, nucleated cell counts were estimated. Profiling relied on immunoSEQ multiplex PCR, and the TCRdb table lists in-frame clones only, not all of them. That table supplies the V and J calls and clone size; D and trimming were determined from the DNA. The data show around 170,000 clones, 75% to 90% seen once. The CDR3 loop spans 14 amino acids. V lost 2 bases to trimming and J lost 6 bases, with 12 bases between them. Germline V gene sequence: CDR1 SGHRS, CDR2 YFSETQ. This record comes from a study of blood T cell repertoires in COVID-19. Study-level information: The United States, Italy and Spain were the sources of the acute and convalescent COVID-19 samples. From T cells, B-cell-depleted T cells, or PBMCs came the material, which was cDNA or gDNA.

The TCR was taken from a woman in her thirties or forties with acute or convalescent COVID-19. Input material: peripheral blood. The rearrangement links TRBV5-1 to TRBJ2-1; the D gene is possibly TRBD2 (6 bases). CDR3 DNA sequence: TGCGCCAGCAGCTTAGTCGGGAGAGGCAATGAGCAGTTCTTC. Translation gives CASSLVGRGNEQFF.